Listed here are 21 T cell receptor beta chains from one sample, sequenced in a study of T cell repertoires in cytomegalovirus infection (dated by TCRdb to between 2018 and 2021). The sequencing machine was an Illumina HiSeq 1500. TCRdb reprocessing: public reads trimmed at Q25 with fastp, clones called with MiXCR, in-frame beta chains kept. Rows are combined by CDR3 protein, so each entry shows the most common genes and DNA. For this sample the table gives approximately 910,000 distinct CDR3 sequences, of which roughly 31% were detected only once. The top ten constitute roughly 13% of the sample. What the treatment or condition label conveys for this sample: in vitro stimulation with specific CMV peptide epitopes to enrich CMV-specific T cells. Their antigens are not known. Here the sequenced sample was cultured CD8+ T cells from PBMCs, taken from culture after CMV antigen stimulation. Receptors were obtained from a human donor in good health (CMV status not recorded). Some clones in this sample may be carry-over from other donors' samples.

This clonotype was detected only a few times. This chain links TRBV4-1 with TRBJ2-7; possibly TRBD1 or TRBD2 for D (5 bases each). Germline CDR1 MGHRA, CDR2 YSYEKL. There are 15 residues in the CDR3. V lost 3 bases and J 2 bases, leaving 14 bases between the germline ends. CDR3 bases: TGCGCCAGCAGCCAGTTATGGGACGGTACCTACGAGCAGTACTTC. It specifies CASSQLWDGTYEQYF.

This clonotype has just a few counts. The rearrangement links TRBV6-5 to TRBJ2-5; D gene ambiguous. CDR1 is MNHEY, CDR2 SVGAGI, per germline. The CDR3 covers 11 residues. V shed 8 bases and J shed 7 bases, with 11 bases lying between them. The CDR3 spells CASASLLTQYF. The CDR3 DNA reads TGTGCCAGCGCCTCCCTCTTGACCCAGTACTTC.

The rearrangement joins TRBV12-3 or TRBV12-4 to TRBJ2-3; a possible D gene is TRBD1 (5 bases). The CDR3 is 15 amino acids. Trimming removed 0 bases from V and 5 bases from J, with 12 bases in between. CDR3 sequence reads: CASSLALKGKDTQYF. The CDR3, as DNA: TGTGCCAGCAGTTTAGCGCTAAAGGGGAAAGATACGCAGTATTTT.

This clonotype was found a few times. CDR3 amino acids: CASSGLAGALNEQFF. CDR3 nucleotide sequence: TGTGCCAGCAGCGGACTAGCGGGGGCCCTCAATGAGCAGTTCTTC. This rearrangement joins TRBV6-4 to TRBJ2-1, with 13 bases fitting TRBD2. This CDR3 contains 15 residues. J gave up 6 bases and V 6 bases, and 5 bases lay outside the gene matches. Germline V lookup: CDR1 MRHNA, CDR2 SNTAGT.

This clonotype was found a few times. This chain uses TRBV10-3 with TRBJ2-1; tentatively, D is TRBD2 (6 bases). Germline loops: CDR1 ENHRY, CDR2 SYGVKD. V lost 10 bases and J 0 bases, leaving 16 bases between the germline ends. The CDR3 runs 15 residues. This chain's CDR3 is CATVADGGSYNEQFF. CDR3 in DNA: TGTGCCACTGTAGCCGACGGGGGCTCCTACAATGAGCAGTTCTTC.

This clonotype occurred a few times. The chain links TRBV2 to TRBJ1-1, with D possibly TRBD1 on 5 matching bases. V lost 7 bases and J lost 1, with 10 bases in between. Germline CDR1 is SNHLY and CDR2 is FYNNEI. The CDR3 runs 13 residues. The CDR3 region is CASKGRPNTEAFF. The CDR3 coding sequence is TGTGCCAGCAAGGGACGGCCGAACACTGAAGCTTTCTTT.

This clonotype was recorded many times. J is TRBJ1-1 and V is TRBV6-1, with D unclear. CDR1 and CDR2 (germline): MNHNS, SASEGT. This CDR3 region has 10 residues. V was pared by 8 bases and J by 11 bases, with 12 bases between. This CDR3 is CASLSGGAFF. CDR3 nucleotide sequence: TGTGCCAGCCTCTCAGGAGGGGCTTTCTTT.

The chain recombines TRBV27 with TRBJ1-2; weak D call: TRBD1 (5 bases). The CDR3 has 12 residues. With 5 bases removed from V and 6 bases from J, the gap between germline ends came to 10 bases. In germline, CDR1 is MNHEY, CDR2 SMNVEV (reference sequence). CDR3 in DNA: TGTGCCAGCAGTGGGGGAGTGAATGGCTACACCTTC. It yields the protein CASSGGVNGYTF.

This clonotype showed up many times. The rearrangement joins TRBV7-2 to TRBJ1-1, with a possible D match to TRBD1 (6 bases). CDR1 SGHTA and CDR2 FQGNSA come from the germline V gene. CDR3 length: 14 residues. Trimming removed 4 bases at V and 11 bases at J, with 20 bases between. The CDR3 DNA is TGTGCCAGCAGCTCTAGTGACAGGCCCTGGAAGGCTTTCTTT. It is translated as CASSSSDRPWKAFF. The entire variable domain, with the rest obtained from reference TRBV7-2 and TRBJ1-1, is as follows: GAGVSQSPSNKVTEKGKDVELRCDPISGHTALYWYRQSLGQGLEFLIYFQGNSAPDKSGLPSDRFSAERTGGSVSTLTIQRTQQEDSAVYLCASSSSDRPWKAFFGQGTRLTVV.

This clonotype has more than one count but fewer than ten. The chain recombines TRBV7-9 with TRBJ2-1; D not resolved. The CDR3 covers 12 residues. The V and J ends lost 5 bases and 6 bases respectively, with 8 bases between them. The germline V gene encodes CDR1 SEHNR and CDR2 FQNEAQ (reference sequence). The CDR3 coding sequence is TGTGCCAGCAGCGCCGAGGTCAATGAGCAGTTCTTC. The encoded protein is CASSAEVNEQFF.

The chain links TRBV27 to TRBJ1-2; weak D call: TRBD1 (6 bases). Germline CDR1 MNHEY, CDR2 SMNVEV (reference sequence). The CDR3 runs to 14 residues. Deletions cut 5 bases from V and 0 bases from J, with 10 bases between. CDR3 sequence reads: CASSPGQPNYGYTF. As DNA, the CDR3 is TGTGCCAGCAGTCCCGGACAGCCTAACTATGGCTACACCTTC.

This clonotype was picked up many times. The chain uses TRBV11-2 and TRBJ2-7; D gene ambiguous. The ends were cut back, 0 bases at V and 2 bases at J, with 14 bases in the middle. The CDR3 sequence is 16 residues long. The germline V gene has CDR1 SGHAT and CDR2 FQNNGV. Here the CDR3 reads CASSLEDGIVTYEQYV. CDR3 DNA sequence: TGTGCCAGCAGCTTAGAGGATGGGATTGTCACCTACGAGCAGTACGTC.

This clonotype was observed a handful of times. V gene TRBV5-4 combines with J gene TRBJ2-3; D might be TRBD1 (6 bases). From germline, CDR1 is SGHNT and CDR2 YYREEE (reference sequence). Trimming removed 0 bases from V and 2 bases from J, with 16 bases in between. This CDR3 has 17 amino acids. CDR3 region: CASSLGVTGFFTDTQYF. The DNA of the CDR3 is TGTGCCAGCAGCTTGGGGGTAACAGGGTTCTTCACAGATACGCAGTATTTT.

CDR3 sequence: CASTRGGYMNTEAFF. DNA of the CDR3: TGCGCCAGCACTCGGGGGGGTTACATGAACACTGAAGCTTTCTTT. The rearrangement links TRBV4-1 to TRBJ1-1; D is perhaps TRBD1 (5 bases). Germline-derived CDR1 and CDR2 are MGHRA and YSYEKL. The CDR3 extends over 15 amino acids. The V end lost 7 bases, the J end lost 0 bases, and 15 bases lay between the germline ends.

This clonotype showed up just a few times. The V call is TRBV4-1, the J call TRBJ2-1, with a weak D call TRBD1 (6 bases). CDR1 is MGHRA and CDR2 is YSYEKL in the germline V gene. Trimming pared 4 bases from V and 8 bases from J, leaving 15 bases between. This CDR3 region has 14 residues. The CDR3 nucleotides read TGCGCCAGCAGCCGCCGGAAGGGGGACGATGAGCAGTTCTTC. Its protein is CASSRRKGDDEQFF.

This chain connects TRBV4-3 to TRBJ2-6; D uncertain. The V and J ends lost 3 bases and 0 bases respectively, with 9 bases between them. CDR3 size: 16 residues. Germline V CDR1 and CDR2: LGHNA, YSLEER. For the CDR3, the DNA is TGCGCCAGCAGCCACCCAGCCAGCTCTGGGGCCAACGTCCTGACTTTC. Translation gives CASSHPASSGANVLTF.

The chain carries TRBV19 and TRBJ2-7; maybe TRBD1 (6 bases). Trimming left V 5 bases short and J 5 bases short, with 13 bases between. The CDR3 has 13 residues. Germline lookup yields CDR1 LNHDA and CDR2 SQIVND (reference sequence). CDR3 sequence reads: CASSRGGIDEQYF. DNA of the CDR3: TGTGCCAGTAGTCGAGGGGGAATAGACGAGCAGTACTTC.

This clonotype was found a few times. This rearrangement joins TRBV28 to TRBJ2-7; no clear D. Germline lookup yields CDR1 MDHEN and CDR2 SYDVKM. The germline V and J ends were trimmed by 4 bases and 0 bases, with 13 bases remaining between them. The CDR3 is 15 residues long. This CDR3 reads CASSSPVASSYEQYV. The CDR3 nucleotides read TGTGCCAGCAGTTCCCCGGTTGCGAGCTCCTACGAGCAGTACGTC.

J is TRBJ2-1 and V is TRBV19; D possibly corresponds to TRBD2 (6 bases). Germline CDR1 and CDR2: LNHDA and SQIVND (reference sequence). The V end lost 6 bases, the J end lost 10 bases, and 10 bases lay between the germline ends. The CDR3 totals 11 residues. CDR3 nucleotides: TGTGCCAGTAGCCACGCGGGGGAGCAGTTCTTC. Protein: CASSHAGEQFF.

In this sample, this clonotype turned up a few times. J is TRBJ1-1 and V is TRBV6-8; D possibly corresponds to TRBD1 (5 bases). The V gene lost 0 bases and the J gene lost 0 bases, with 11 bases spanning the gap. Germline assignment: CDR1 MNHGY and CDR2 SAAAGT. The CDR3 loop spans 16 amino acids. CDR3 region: CASSYSRELMNTEAFF. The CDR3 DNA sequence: TGTGCCAGCAGTTACTCCAGGGAGCTCATGAACACTGAAGCTTTCTTT.

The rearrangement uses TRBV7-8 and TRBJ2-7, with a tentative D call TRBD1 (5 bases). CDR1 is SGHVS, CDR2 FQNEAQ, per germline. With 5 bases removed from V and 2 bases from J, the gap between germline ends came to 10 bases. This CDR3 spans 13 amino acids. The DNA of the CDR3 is TGTGCCAGCAGCGTAGGGGCGGCCTACGAGCAGTACTTC. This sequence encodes CASSVGAAYEQYF.